The T cell receptor beta chain described here comes from a study of cytomegalovirus exposure and HLA in healthy donors. General study points: Common viral pathogens seemed to be connected with several of the most significant clusters, according to a later analysis. When analyzed later, a missense DCLRE1C variant was found to be linked to TCR beta V- and J-gene trimming. TCR beta chains numbering some 150 were designated cytomegalovirus-associated. TRBV6-2, TRBV6-3 and some other V segments were excluded as indistinguishable.

About this clone itself: Its antigen remains unknown.

Primers included in the PCR were 60 Vbeta and 13 Jbeta primers. The table came from immunoSEQ multiplex PCR; TCRdb's copy has only in-frame clones and leaves some out. The table records 100,000 to 150,000 clones, about three quarters of them present only once. The CDR3 spans 14 residues. Germline CDR1 is MNHEY and CDR2 is SVGAGI. Trimming removed 5 bases from V and 4 bases from J, with 15 bases in between. The sequence was collected from a man aged 35 to 55 in good health and CMV-seropositive. The sample taken for sequencing was PBMCs. The chain combines TRBV6-5 with TRBJ2-7, with a possible D match to TRBD2 (6 bases). CDR3 nucleotide sequence: TGTGCCAGCAGTCCCTACCTAGGACTATACGAGCAGTACTTC. Translating gives CASSPYLGLYEQYF.